This is a list of T cell receptor beta chains from one sample in a study of OX40 agonist ivuxolimab in advanced cancers. Only in-frame clones appear in the TCRdb table, and some are missing; sequencing was by immunoSEQ multiplex PCR. The sample carries some 72,000 clones, 92% recorded once. Specimen: CD4+ or CD8+ T cells sorted from blood, collected in a trial of the OX40 agonist ivuxolimab. The receptors shown here come from an adult with an advanced solid tumor such as melanoma, head and neck, liver or kidney cancer. CDR3s include the opening cysteine and the closing phenylalanine or tryptophan. Fields, in order: D gene, clone size, J gene, V gene, CDR3 protein, CDR3 DNA. The D gene is left open where the match is weak. Where a row states a size, it is once, few, many or the class of an expanded clone; other rows omit it.

TRBD2 | . | TRBJ2-5 | TRBV19 | CASSIGGGLAGETQYF | TGTGCCAGTAGTATAGGGGGTGGACTAGCGGGAGAGACCCAGTACTTC
TRBD2 | . | TRBJ2-7 | TRBV6-5 | CASSYPGLAGYEQYF | TGTGCCAGCAGTTACCCCGGTCTAGCGGGCTACGAGCAGTACTTC
TRBD1 | . | TRBJ2-5 | TRBV7-9 | CASSLSGQGGQTQYF | TGTGCCAGCAGCTTATCCGGACAGGGTGGGCAGACCCAGTACTTC
TRBD2 | . | TRBJ2-3 | TRBV27 | CASSRLAGKDTQYF | TGTGCCAGCAGTCGTCTAGCGGGGAAAGATACGCAGTATTTT
. | . | TRBJ2-4 | TRBV11-2 | CASSFGGNIQYF | TGTGCCAGCAGCTTTGGCGGGAACATTCAGTACTTC
. | . | TRBJ1-4 | TRBV30 | CAWSWDALEKLFF | TGTGCCTGGAGTTGGGACGCACTTGAAAAACTGTTTTTT
. | . | TRBJ2-1 | TRBV5-1 | CATAYESGYSYNEQFF | TGCGCCACCGCCTACGAAAGCGGGTACTCCTACAATGAGCAGTTCTTC
TRBD1 | . | TRBJ2-7 | TRBV19 | CASSRPGTGFEQYF | TGTGCCAGTAGTAGACCCGGGACAGGGTTCGAGCAGTACTTC
TRBD1 | . | TRBJ1-2 | TRBV29-1 | CSVGWTGGSYGYTF | TGCAGCGTTGGGTGGACAGGGGGGAGTTATGGCTACACCTTC
TRBD1 | . | TRBJ1-2 | TRBV18 | CASSQSTGTANYGYTF | TGTGCCAGCTCACAGAGCACCGGGACAGCTAACTATGGCTACACCTTC
TRBD2 | once | TRBJ2-3 | TRBV2 | CASSDGLAGVGSDTQYF | TGTGCCAGCAGTGATGGACTAGCGGGAGTCGGGTCAGATACGCAGTATTTT
. | . | TRBJ1-2 | TRBV4-1 | CASSRGGLTGYGYTF | TGCGCCAGCAGCCGGGGAGGTTTAACGGGCTATGGCTACACCTTC
TRBD1 | few | TRBJ1-1 | TRBV5-1 | CASGTDRGLGTEAFF | TGCGCCAGCGGAACGGACAGGGGACTCGGCACTGAAGCTTTCTTT
TRBD2 | . | TRBJ2-7 | TRBV4-2 | CASSQGVGGNYEQYF | TGTGCCAGCAGCCAAGGGGTGGGAGGGAACTACGAGCAGTACTTC